These 15 T cell receptor beta chains originate from one sample sequenced in a study of molecular identifiers for immune sequencing clone quantification. Via MiXCR, TCRdb re-called the PCR reads, giving one row per CDR3 protein. The table has 85,000 to 120,000 distinct CDR3 sequences, 30% to 35% seen once. Specimen: naive CD8+ T cells from blood, with Jurkat cell RNA spiked in. As for subset: FACS-sorted CD8+CD4-CCR7+CD45RA+ naive T cells. Receptors originate from a human donor in good health. Some libraries in this study had Jurkat cell RNA spiked in.

This clonotype was counted between two and nine times. This chain links TRBV12-3 or TRBV12-4 with TRBJ2-3; 8 bases are a match to TRBD1. Losses at the gene ends were 6 bases for V and 0 bases for J; bases not matched to a gene: 11. This CDR3 contains 17 residues. CDR3 DNA: TGTGCCAGCAGCCCCGGACAGGGAAAAACTAGCACAGATACGCAGTATTTT. This sequence encodes CASSPGQGKTSTDTQYF.

This clonotype was seen repeatedly, ten times or more. The rearrangement uses TRBV7-8 and TRBJ2-2; no definite D call. CDR3 length equals 11 residues. Germline CDR1 reads SGHVS; CDR2 reads FQNEAQ. The V end lost 5 bases, the J end lost 4 bases, and 2 bases lay between the germline ends. The DNA for the CDR3 is TGTGCCAGCAGCCCCACCGGGGAGCTGTTTTTT. Residues: CASSPTGELFF.

The V gene is TRBV3-1, the J gene TRBJ1-1; TRBD1 matches 10 bases. This CDR3 is built from 16 residues. Germline assignment: CDR1 LGHDT and CDR2 YNNKEL (reference sequence). J was trimmed by 5 bases and V by 0 bases; bases with no gene match: 6. The CDR3 DNA is TGTGCCAGCAGCCAAGACAGGACAGGGGGGAGTACTGAAGCTTTCTTT. Translation gives CASSQDRTGGSTEAFF. The full variable domain, rest sourced from reference TRBV3-1 and TRBJ1-1, is DTAVSQTPKYLVTQMGNDKSIKCEQNLGHDTMYWYKQDSKKFLKIMFSYNNKELIINETVPNRFSPKSPDKAHLNLHINSLELGDSAVYFCASSQDRTGGSTEAFFGQGTRLTVV.

In this sample, this clonotype turned up many times. The rearrangement joins TRBV9 to TRBJ2-2; no firm D call. The V end lost 2 bases, the J end lost 5 bases, and 13 bases lay between the germline ends. CDR3 length equals 15 residues. CDR1 SGDLS and CDR2 YYNGEE come from the germline V gene. CDR3 residues: CASSVRVERTGELFF. The CDR3 bases are TGTGCCAGCAGCGTCCGAGTGGAGAGGACCGGGGAGCTGTTTTTT.

As to this clonotype: A read error may be the cause here, since a much bigger clone is one base away. This chain links TRBV27 with TRBJ1-1; D is unclear. This CDR3 is built from 12 residues. Germline V lookup: CDR1 MNHEY, CDR2 SMNVEV (reference sequence). The CDR3 coding sequence is TGTGCCAGCAGTCCCCCGAGCACTGAAGCTATCTTT. It encodes CASSPPSTEAIF.

This clonotype has at least ten counts. The V call is TRBV4-2, the J call TRBJ2-2; no definite D call. Looked up from germline, CDR1 is LGHNA and CDR2 is YNFKEQ. The length of the CDR3 is 12 residues. V lost 3 bases to trimming and J lost 4 bases, with 3 bases between them. DNA of the CDR3: TGTGCCAGCAGCCAGGGCACCGGGGAGCTGTTTTTT. It is translated as CASSQGTGELFF.

The chain uses TRBV28 and TRBJ2-5; 13 nucleotides align to TRBD2. CDR1 MDHEN and CDR2 SYDVKM come from the germline V gene. This CDR3 contains 17 residues. With V trimmed by 5 bases and J by 0 bases, 6 bases remained unmatched. The CDR3 is CASSRPTSGGYQETQYF. CDR3 bases: TGTGCCAGCAGTCGCCCGACTAGCGGGGGGTACCAAGAGACCCAGTACTTC. The full variable domain, rest sourced from reference TRBV28 and TRBJ2-5, is DVKVTQSSRYLVKRTGEKVFLECVQDMDHENMFWYRQDPGLGLRLIYFSYDVKMKEKGDIPEGYSVSREKKERFSLILESASTNQTSMYLCASSRPTSGGYQETQYFGPGTRLLVL.

This clonotype has ten or more counts. This chain uses TRBV11-2 with TRBJ2-3; D unclear. Per germline, CDR1 SGHAT and CDR2 FQNNGV. V lost 3 bases and J lost 3, with 7 bases in between. This CDR3 has 13 residues. The CDR3 reads CASSLTPTDTQYF. The CDR3 nucleotides are TGTGCCAGCAGCTTGACACCGACAGATACGCAGTATTTT.

For this clonotype: The junction departs from germline at one end; a sequencing error may be responsible. V and J are TRBV4-2 and TRBJ2-2, with D possibly being TRBD2 (5 bases). The CDR3 spans 14 residues. Germline assignment: CDR1 LGHNA and CDR2 YNFKEQ. CDR3 protein: CASSQGENTGELYF. The CDR3, as DNA: TGTGCCAGCAGCCAAGGCGAGAACACCGGGGAGCTGTATTTT.

In the case of this clonotype: This clone may be a read error of a much larger clone one base away. The rearrangement joins TRBV7-2 to TRBJ2-7; D gene uncertain. The CDR3 runs 12 residues. The germline gives CDR1 SGHTA, CDR2 FQGNSA. In DNA form, the CDR3 reads TGTGCCAGCAGCTTAGTTCACTACGAGCAGCACTTC. Protein sequence: CASSLVHYEQHF.

This clonotype was picked up many times. A junction boundary mismatches the germline segment, possibly from a read error. The J gene is TRBJ2-7, the V gene TRBV5-1; D is undetermined. The CDR3 is made up of 11 amino acids. The germline V gene has CDR1 SGHRS and CDR2 YFSETQ. The CDR3 DNA is TGTGCCAGCAGCTTAGCTGGGGAGCAGTACTTC. Its protein is CASSLAGEQYF.

V usage is TRBV15 and J usage is TRBJ1-5, with 7 bases fitting TRBD1. CDR3 length equals 13 residues. Germline-derived CDR1 and CDR2 are LNHNV and YYDKDF (reference sequence). The ends lost 9 bases at V and 7 bases at J; junction bases unmatched: 9. This chain's CDR3 is CATGSGGNQPQHF. CDR3 nucleotide sequence: TGTGCCACGGGTTCAGGGGGTAACCAGCCCCAGCATTTT.

The chain has TRBV20-1 and TRBJ2-7; no firm D call. Germline V gene lookup returns CDR1 DFQATT and CDR2 SNEGSKA (reference sequence). V lost 1 base to trimming and J lost 2 bases, with 9 bases between them. The CDR3 consists of 13 residues. The CDR3 protein is CSARAGITYEQYF. CDR3 bases: TGCAGTGCTAGAGCTGGGATCACCTACGAGCAGTACTTC.

V gene TRBV6-6 combines with J gene TRBJ2-2; TRBD2 matches at 9 bases. V lost 11 bases and J lost 4; bases outside the gene matches: 14. The CDR3 extends over 16 amino acids. Germline CDR1 is MNHNY and CDR2 is SVGAGI (reference sequence). CDR3 nucleotides: TGTGCCGGGGCGGGAGGGCCAGTCATGGGCACCGGGGAGCTGTTTTTT. It yields the protein CAGAGGPVMGTGELFF.

In the case of this clonotype: A much larger clone differs by one base, so this may be a read error. CDR3 coding DNA: TGTGCCAGCTCGTTGGGGCGGGAGCTTCCCGAGCAGTACTTC. It codes for CASSLGRELPEQYF. V usage is TRBV6-5 and J usage is TRBJ2-7; 7 bases map to TRBD2. Germline V CDR1 and CDR2: MNHEY, SVGAGI. J lost 6 bases, V lost 8 bases, and 13 bases had no gene match. There are 14 residues in the CDR3.